The source of this T cell receptor beta chain is a study of tissue T cells after allogeneic stem cell transplantation. Findings of the study overall: The study did not identify alloreactive or antigen-specific tissue TCRs, and some clones might be persisting host cells. Limitations included a small, clinically heterogeneous cohort and limited sampling depth.

The method was immunoSEQ multiplex PCR; TCRdb's version includes in-frame clones alone and lacks a portion of them. The sample includes 3,900 or so clones, approximately 48% of them seen just once. The sample's time point: mouse harvest day 7 after allogeneic transplant. Tail vein injection delivered 10^7 T-cell-depleted bone marrow cells and 10^6 splenic CD5+ T cells. As concerns this clone: The antigen is unknown. The gene symbols are mouse symbols.

The sequence was obtained from a female BALB/c mouse given C57BL/6 T cells with graft-versus-host disease after an allogeneic hematopoietic cell transplant. Material for sequencing was lymph node tissue.

CDR3 DNA, as far as it was read: TGTGGTGCTAGGGATCGGCGGGACACTACAGAAGTCTTC. Its translation: CGARDRRDTTEVF. The complete CDR3 protein is CGARDRRDTTEVFF. This rearrangement joins TRBV20 to TRBJ1-1; TRBD1 might be the D (6 bases). The DNA ends 1 residue before the CDR3 does, and the rest of the CDR3 is filled in from the germline J gene. CDR3 length equals 14 residues. Looked up from germline, CDR1 is GFQATS and CDR2 is STVNSAI. The V and J ends lost 0 bases and 5 bases respectively, with 13 bases between them.